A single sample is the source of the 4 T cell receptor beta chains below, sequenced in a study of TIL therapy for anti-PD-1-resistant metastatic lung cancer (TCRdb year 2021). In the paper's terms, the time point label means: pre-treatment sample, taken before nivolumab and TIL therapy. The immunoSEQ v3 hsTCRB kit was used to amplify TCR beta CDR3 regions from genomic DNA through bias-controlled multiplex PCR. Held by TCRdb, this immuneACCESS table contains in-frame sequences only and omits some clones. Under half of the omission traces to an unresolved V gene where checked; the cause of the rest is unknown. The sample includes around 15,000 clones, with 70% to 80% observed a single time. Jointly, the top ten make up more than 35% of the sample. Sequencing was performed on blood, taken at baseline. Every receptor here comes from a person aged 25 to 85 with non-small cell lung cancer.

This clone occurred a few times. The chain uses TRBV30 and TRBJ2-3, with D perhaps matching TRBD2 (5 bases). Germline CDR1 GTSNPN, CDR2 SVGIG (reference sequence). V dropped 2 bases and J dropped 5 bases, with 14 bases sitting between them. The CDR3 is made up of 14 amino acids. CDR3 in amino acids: CAWSSSSRGDTQYF. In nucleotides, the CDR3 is TGTGCCTGGAGTTCTAGCTCCAGAGGAGATACGCAGTATTTT.

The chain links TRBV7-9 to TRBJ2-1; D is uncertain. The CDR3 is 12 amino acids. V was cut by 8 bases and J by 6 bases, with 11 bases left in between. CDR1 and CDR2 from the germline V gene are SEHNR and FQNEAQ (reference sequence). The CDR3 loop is CASSPASNEQFF. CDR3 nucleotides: TGTGCCAGCTCACCCGCTTCCAATGAGCAGTTCTTC.

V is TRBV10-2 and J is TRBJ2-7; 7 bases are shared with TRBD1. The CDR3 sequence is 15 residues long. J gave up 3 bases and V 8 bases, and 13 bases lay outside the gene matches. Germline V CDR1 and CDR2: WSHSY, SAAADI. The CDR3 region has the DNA TGCGCCAGCCAACTAAGGCAGGGGGTGATCTACGAGCAGTACTTC. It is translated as CASQLRQGVIYEQYF.

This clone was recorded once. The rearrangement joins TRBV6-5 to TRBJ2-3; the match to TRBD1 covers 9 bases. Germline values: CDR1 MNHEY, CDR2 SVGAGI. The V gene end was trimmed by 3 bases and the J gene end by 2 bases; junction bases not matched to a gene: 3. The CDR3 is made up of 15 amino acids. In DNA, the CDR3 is TGTGCCAGCAGTTATGACAGGGGGTACACAGATACGCAGTATTTT. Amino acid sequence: CASSYDRGYTDTQYF.